A few counts support the clone carrying this T cell receptor (beta chain). The antigen remains unidentified. Indicated time point: newly diagnosed GD, antithyroid drugs for less than 3 months. PBMC-extracted RNA yielded the TCR library. A volume of 9 to 9.5 milliliters of peripheral blood was collected in EDTA tubes. HTBI primers from iRepertoire and Arm-PCR of CDR3 regions yielded the TCR beta libraries. TCRdb used MiXCR to reprocess the multiplex PCR reads, holding one entry per CDR3 protein. The sample shows approximately 230,000 distinct CDR3 sequences, around 16% of them seen only once. These data originate in a study of regulatory T cells in long-lasting Graves disease. General study results and limits: TRBV28, TRBJ1-2 and TRBJ2-5 emerged as the favored segments in persistent disease. With a small sample size, accuracy may have been reduced.

V dropped 5 bases and J dropped 1 base, with 16 bases sitting between them. Germline lookup yields CDR1 SGHNT and CDR2 YENEEA. This CDR3 spans 16 amino acids. The chain employs TRBV11-3 and TRBJ2-3, with D tentatively TRBD1 or TRBD2 (5 bases each). The source is a female donor with Graves disease. The specimen was peripheral blood mononuclear cells (PBMCs), collected at new diagnosis, from a patient treated with antithyroid drugs. The CDR3: CASSAEPGQGTDTQYF. CDR3 DNA: TGTGCCAGCAGCGCAGAGCCGGGGCAGGGCACAGATACGCAGTATTTT.